Listed below are T cell receptor beta chains from one sample, sequenced in a study of T cell responses to AZD1222 COVID-19 vaccine. Only in-frame clones appear in the TCRdb table, and some are missing; sequencing was by immunoSEQ multiplex PCR. The sample includes about 97,000 clones, about 89% of them seen just once. Material: peripheral blood, obtained on day 0 of AZD1222 vaccination. All receptors come from an adult in good health. The CDR3 runs from the conserved cysteine through the conserved F or W. The D gene is left open where the match is weak. Rows give clone size only sometimes, using once, few, many, or a class for an expanded clone.

TRBJ1-2 | TRBV9 | TRBD1 | . | 11 | CASRGQGGYTF | TGTGCCAGCAGAGGACAGGGAGGCTACACCTTC
TRBJ1-4 | TRBV5-4 | . | . | 16 | CASSLNPAGPSEKLFF | TGTGCCAGCAGCTTGAATCCGGCAGGCCCTAGTGAAAAACTGTTTTTT
TRBJ2-5 | TRBV27 | TRBD1 | . | 17 | CASSLSVGQGGRGTQYF | TGTGCCAGCAGTTTATCGGTCGGACAGGGAGGTCGGGGGACCCAGTACTTC
TRBJ2-1 | TRBV5-6 | . | once | 15 | CASSSTVGTLNEQFF | TGTGCCAGCAGCTCCACCGTGGGGACTTTGAATGAGCAGTTCTTC
TRBJ2-7 | TRBV10-3 | . | once | 14 | CAISESQRRNEQYF | TGTGCCATCAGTGAGTCGCAGAGGAGGAACGAGCAGTACTTC
TRBJ2-3 | TRBV6-6 | . | . | 15 | CASRRPGTSTDTQYF | TGTGCCAGCAGACGACCGGGGACTAGCACAGATACGCAGTATTTT
TRBJ1-2 | TRBV29-1 | . | once | 13 | CSVEGHRGPGYTF | TGCAGCGTTGAGGGACACCGGGGGCCTGGCTACACCTTC
TRBJ2-7 | TRBV28 | TRBD1 | . | 16 | CASSLVAGQGSYEQYF | TGTGCCAGCAGTTTAGTAGCGGGACAGGGGTCCTACGAGCAGTACTTC
TRBJ1-6 | TRBV7-9 | TRBD1 | . | 15 | CASSSQGDNYSPLHF | TGTGCCAGCAGTTCCCAGGGGGACAACTACTCGCCCCTCCACTTT
TRBJ1-5 | TRBV6-6 | TRBD1 | . | 14 | CASTSGTGHQPQHF | TGTGCCAGCACCTCGGGGACAGGGCATCAGCCCCAGCATTTT
TRBJ2-2 | TRBV2 | . | . | 13 | CASGSRDTGELFF | TGTGCCAGCGGCTCCCGAGACACCGGGGAGCTGTTTTTT
TRBJ2-3 | TRBV28 | TRBD1 | . | 14 | CASKTGLDVHTQYF | TGTGCCAGCAAGACAGGGTTGGACGTGCATACGCAGTATTTT
TRBJ1-1 | TRBV6-5 | . | . | 12 | CASSYGGPEAFF | TGTGCCAGCAGTTACGGGGGACCTGAAGCTTTCTTT
TRBJ2-7 | TRBV9 | . | . | 13 | CASSPRTAYEQYF | TGTGCCAGCAGCCCCCGGACAGCCTACGAGCAGTACTTC
TRBJ2-3 | TRBV7-2 | TRBD2 | . | 17 | CASSLEPAGGWADTQYF | TGTGCCAGCAGCTTAGAGCCAGCGGGGGGTTGGGCAGATACGCAGTATTTT
TRBJ1-5 | TRBV19 | . | . | 17 | CASSHTGPNTPNQPQHF | TGTGCCAGTAGCCACACGGGACCTAACACCCCTAATCAGCCCCAGCATTTT
TRBJ1-1 | TRBV7-9 | . | . | 15 | CASSLEGGLNTEAFF | TGTGCCAGCAGCTTAGAGGGGGGCCTGAACACTGAAGCTTTCTTT
TRBJ2-1 | TRBV28 | . | once | 11 | CASSLRGEQFF | TGTGCCAGCAGTTTAAGGGGTGAGCAGTTCTTC
TRBJ2-1 | TRBV7-3 | . | . | 13 | CASSSAGDNEQFF | TGTGCCAGCAGCTCGGCAGGCGACAATGAGCAGTTCTTC
TRBJ2-3 | TRBV2 | TRBD2 | . | 14 | CASDPSGSPDTQYF | TGTGCCAGCGACCCTAGCGGGAGTCCAGATACGCAGTATTTT
TRBJ1-2 | TRBV3-1/TRBV3-2 | . | . | 13 | CASSQTPTPGYTF | TGTGCCAGCAGCCAAACCCCTACGCCCGGCTACACCTTC
TRBJ2-4 | TRBV3-1/TRBV3-2 | TRBD1 | . | 15 | CASSLETGGLNIQYF | TGTGCCAGCAGCCTCGAGACAGGGGGACTAAACATTCAGTACTTC
TRBJ2-7 | TRBV7-2 | . | . | 15 | CASSLNSLATYEQYF | TGTGCCAGCAGCTTAAATAGTCTAGCGACCTACGAGCAGTACTTC
TRBJ1-4 | TRBV29-1 | . | . | 16 | CSAGGTRDTVYEKLFF | TGCAGCGCCGGAGGAACGCGGGACACGGTTTATGAAAAACTGTTTTTT
TRBJ1-6 | TRBV29-1 | . | . | 15 | CSVRTESSYNSPLHF | TGCAGCGTTAGGACAGAGAGCTCCTATAATTCACCCCTCCACTTT
TRBJ1-2 | TRBV9 | TRBD1 | once | 15 | CASSEASGQGGGYTF | TGTGCCAGCAGCGAGGCCTCCGGACAGGGAGGGGGCTACACCTTC
TRBJ2-3 | TRBV7-2 | . | . | 15 | CASSPSGFSTDTQYF | TGTGCCAGCAGCCCTTCGGGCTTTAGCACAGATACGCAGTATTTT
TRBJ1-4 | TRBV28 | TRBD1 | . | 15 | CASSSQGTTNEKLFF | TGTGCCAGCAGTTCACAGGGGACAACTAATGAAAAACTGTTTTTT
TRBJ1-1 | TRBV7-2 | . | once | 14 | CASSLEGPNTEAFF | TGTGCCAGCAGCTTAGAGGGCCCGAACACTGAAGCTTTCTTT
TRBJ1-3 | TRBV4-2 | . | once | 17 | CASSQMSGRLSGNTIYF | TGTGCCAGCAGCCAAATGTCTGGGCGGCTCTCTGGAAACACCATATATTTT
TRBJ2-5 | TRBV6-2/TRBV6-3 | . | . | 16 | CASSYDLGFGQETQYF | TGTGCCAGCAGTTATGACTTAGGTTTCGGGCAAGAGACCCAGTACTTC
TRBJ2-7 | TRBV29-1 | TRBD2 | . | 12 | CSVAGTSYEQYF | TGCAGCGTCGCCGGGACTAGTTACGAGCAGTACTTC
TRBJ1-5 | TRBV30 | TRBD1 | . | 15 | CAWALRDRDNQPQHF | TGTGCCTGGGCCCTCCGGGACAGGGACAATCAGCCCCAGCATTTT
TRBJ2-3 | TRBV28 | TRBD2 | . | 15 | CASSSSGTSSDTQYF | TGTGCCAGCAGTTCCTCCGGGACTAGCTCAGATACGCAGTATTTT
TRBJ2-1 | TRBV7-2 | TRBD1 | . | 14 | CASSLGPNRGEQFF | TGTGCCAGCAGCTTGGGTCCCAACAGGGGTGAGCAGTTCTTC
TRBJ1-1 | TRBV6-5 | . | . | 13 | CASSYAAPTEAFF | TGTGCCAGCAGTTACGCCGCCCCCACTGAAGCTTTCTTT
TRBJ1-1 | TRBV5-1 | . | . | 14 | CASSLPQVNTEAFF | TGCGCCAGCAGCTTGCCCCAGGTGAACACTGAAGCTTTCTTT
TRBJ2-5 | TRBV15 | TRBD2 | . | 16 | CATKSTPGLAGTAQYF | TGTGCCACCAAGTCGACTCCGGGACTAGCGGGGACGGCCCAGTACTTC
TRBJ1-1 | TRBV28 | TRBD1 | . | 15 | CASSLLDRPKPEAFF | TGTGCCAGCAGTTTATTGGACAGGCCCAAGCCTGAAGCTTTCTTT
TRBJ2-6 | TRBV2 | . | . | 15 | CASSEGALRANVLTF | TGTGCCAGCAGTGAAGGGGCCCTTAGGGCCAACGTCCTGACTTTC
TRBJ1-3 | TRBV6-5 | . | . | 15 | CASSYSTVSGNTIYF | TGTGCCAGCAGTTACTCGACCGTCTCTGGAAACACCATATATTTT
TRBJ1-1 | TRBV7-3 | . | . | 13 | CASRSTQNTEAFF | TGTGCCAGCAGATCGACCCAGAACACTGAAGCTTTCTTT
TRBJ2-3 | TRBV10-3 | TRBD1 | once | 13 | CAFSSGGWRTQYF | TGTGCCTTCTCTTCAGGGGGATGGCGTACGCAGTATTTT
TRBJ2-2 | TRBV3-1/TRBV3-2 | . | . | 17 | CASSQDRLSGMAGELFF | TGTGCCAGCAGCCAAGACAGGCTTAGTGGAATGGCCGGGGAGCTGTTTTTT
TRBJ1-4 | TRBV4-3 | TRBD1 | once | 16 | CASSHIPGQGFEKLFF | TGCGCCAGCAGCCATATACCGGGACAGGGGTTTGAAAAACTGTTTTTT
TRBJ2-7 | TRBV6-5 | TRBD1 | . | 14 | CASLTGTGSYEQYF | TGTGCCAGTCTTACCGGGACAGGGTCGTACGAGCAGTACTTC
TRBJ1-2 | TRBV10-1 | TRBD1 | . | 12 | CASPGQSYGYTF | TGCGCCAGTCCGGGACAGAGCTATGGCTACACCTTC
TRBJ1-5 | TRBV12-3/TRBV12-4 | . | . | 12 | CASRPRDGQEHF | TGTGCCAGCAGACCCCGGGACGGCCAAGAGCATTTT
TRBJ1-1 | TRBV5-1 | TRBD1 | . | 15 | CASSLDRGRGTEAFF | TGCGCCAGCAGCTTAGACAGGGGGCGTGGGACTGAAGCTTTCTTT
TRBJ1-1 | TRBV24-1 | . | . | 15 | CATSDPPPKDTEAFF | TGTGCCACCAGTGACCCACCCCCGAAGGACACTGAAGCTTTCTTT
TRBJ1-5 | TRBV9 | . | . | 15 | CASSPQGFSNQPQHF | TGTGCCAGCAGCCCCCAGGGATTTAGCAATCAGCCCCAGCATTTT
TRBJ1-3 | TRBV7-9 | . | . | 12 | CASSRDEQYIYF | TGTGCCAGCAGCCGGGACGAACAATACATATATTTT